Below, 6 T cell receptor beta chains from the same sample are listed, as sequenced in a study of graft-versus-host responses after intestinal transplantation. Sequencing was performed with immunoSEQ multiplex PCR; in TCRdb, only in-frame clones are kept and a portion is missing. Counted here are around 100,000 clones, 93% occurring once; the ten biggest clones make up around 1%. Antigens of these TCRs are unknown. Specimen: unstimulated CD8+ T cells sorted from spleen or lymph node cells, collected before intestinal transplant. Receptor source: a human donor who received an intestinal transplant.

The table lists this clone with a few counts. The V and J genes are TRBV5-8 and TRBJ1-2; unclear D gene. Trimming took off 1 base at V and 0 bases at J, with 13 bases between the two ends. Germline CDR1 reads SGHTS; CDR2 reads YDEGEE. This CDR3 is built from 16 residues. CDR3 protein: CASSLLEHSANYGYTF. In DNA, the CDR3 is TGTGCCAGCAGCTTGTTGGAGCACTCAGCTAACTATGGCTACACCTTC.

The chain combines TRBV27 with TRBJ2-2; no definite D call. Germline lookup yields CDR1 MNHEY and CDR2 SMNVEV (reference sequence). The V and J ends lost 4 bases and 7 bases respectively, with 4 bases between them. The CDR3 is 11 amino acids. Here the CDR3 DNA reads TGTGCCAGCAGTTCTTACGGGGAGCTGTTTTTT. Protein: CASSSYGELFF.

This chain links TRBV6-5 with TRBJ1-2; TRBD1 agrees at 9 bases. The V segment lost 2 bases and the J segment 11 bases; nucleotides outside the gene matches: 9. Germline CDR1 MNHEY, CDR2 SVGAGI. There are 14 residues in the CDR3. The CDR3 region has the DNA TGTGCCAGCAGTTACAGGACAGGGGAAGACAGGTACACCTTC. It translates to CASSYRTGEDRYTF.

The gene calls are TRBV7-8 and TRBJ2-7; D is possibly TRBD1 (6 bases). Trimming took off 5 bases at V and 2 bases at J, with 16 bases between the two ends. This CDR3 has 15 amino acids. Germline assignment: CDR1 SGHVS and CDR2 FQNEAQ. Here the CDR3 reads CASSLGLGAPYEQYF. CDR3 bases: TGTGCCAGCAGCCTAGGATTGGGGGCCCCCTACGAGCAGTACTTC. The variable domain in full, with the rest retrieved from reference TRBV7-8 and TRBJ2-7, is GAGVSQSPRYKVAKRGQDVALRCDPISGHVSLFWYQQALGQGPEFLTYFQNEAQLDKSGLPSDRFFAERPEGSVSTLKIQRTQQEDSAVYLCASSLGLGAPYEQYFGPGTRLTVT.

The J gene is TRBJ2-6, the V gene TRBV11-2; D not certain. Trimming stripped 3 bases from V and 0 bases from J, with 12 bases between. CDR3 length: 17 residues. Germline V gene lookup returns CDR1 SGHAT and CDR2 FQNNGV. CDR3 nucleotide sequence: TGTGCCAGCAGCTTTATTACAGTTACCTCTGGGGCCAACGTCCTGACTTTC. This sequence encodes CASSFITVTSGANVLTF.

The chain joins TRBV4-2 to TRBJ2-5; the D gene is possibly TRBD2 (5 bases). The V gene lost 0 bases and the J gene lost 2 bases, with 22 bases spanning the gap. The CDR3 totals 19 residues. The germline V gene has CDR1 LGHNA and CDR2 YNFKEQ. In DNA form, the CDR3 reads TGTGCCAGCAGCCAAGAGGGCGGAGGTTTGGCGGGCGCACAAGAGACCCAGTACTTC. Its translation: CASSQEGGGLAGAQETQYF.